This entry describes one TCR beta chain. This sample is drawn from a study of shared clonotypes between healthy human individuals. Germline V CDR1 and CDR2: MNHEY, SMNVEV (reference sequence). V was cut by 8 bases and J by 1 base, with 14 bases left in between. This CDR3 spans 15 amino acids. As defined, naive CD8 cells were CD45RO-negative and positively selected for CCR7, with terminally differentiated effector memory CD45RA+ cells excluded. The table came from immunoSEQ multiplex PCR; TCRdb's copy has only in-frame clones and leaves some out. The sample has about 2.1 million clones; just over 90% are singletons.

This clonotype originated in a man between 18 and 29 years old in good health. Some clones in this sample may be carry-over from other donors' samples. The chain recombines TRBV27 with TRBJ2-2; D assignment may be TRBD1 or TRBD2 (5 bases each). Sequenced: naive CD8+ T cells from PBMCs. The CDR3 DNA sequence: TGTGCCAGCGCCTCCGGGACCAAGAACACCGGGGAGCTGTTTTTT. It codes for CASASGTKNTGELFF.